The clone carrying this T cell receptor beta chain appeared many times. The data stem from a study of low-dose radiotherapy and immunotherapy resistance in tumors. Primers targeting TRAV and TRBV primed first-strand cDNA, covering alpha and beta chains. With a constant-region primer and a V-primer adapter, TCRs were subjected to 20 to 25 PCR cycles of amplification. Via MiXCR, TCRdb re-called the reads, giving one row per CDR3 protein. The top ten hold about 5.5% of the sample, which has 75,000 to 95,000 distinct CDR3 sequences, approximately 17% seen once. The time point is: before trial treatment. CDR1 is LNHDA, CDR2 SQIVND, per germline (reference sequence). This CDR3 comprises 14 residues. With 0 bases removed from V and 5 bases from J, the gap between germline ends came to 10 bases.

Sample: PBMCs, taken before treatment. This TCR was sampled from a male donor with prostate cancer. The chain couples TRBV19 to TRBJ2-5; D is ambiguous. CDR3 DNA: TGTGCCAGTAGTATAGATCGGGTTTCCGAGACCCAGTACTTC. As protein: CASSIDRVSETQYF.